This T cell receptor beta chain appears in the sequencing data of a study of blood T cell repertoires in COVID-19. About the study: There were acute and convalescent COVID-19 samples, and they came from the United States, Italy and Spain. In each case, the material was cDNA or gDNA derived from T cells, B-cell-depleted T cells, or PBMCs.

V was trimmed by 5 bases and J by 0 bases, leaving 8 bases between them. CDR1 SGHTA and CDR2 FQGNSA come from the germline V gene. CDR3 size: 14 residues. In the study's own analysis: Scientists estimated how many nucleated cells there were by amplifying reference gene primers. Profiling relied on immunoSEQ multiplex PCR, and the TCRdb table lists in-frame clones only, not all of them. The V and J calls and clone size come from that table; D and trimming were worked out from the DNA. The table has about 100,000 clones, about 80% seen once; the top ten hold around an eighth. The V gene is TRBV7-2, the J gene TRBJ1-3; the D is unclear. The origin of this receptor is a woman aged 70-85 years with acute or convalescent COVID-19. The sequenced sample was peripheral blood. CDR3 sequence reads: CASSPGVSGNTIYF. CDR3 bases: TGTGCCAGCAGCCCCGGTGTCTCTGGAAACACCATATATTTT. Filled out from reference TRBV7-2 and TRBJ1-3, the complete variable domain reads GAGVSQSPSNKVTEKGKDVELRCDPISGHTALYWYRQSLGQGLEFLIYFQGNSAPDKSGLPSDRFSAERTGGSVSTLTIQRTQQEDSAVYLCASSPGVSGNTIYFGEGSWLTVV.